The 10 T cell receptor beta chains below were found in one sample sequenced in a study of monozygotic twins with inflammatory bowel disease. TCRdb reprocessed the 5' RACE reads and stores each CDR3 protein as one record, lacking DNA. Its table lists around 200,000 distinct CDR3 sequences. The material sequenced was blood. These receptor sequences come from a human donor with ulcerative colitis or Crohn's disease, or a healthy co-twin of an affected twin (not recorded which).

The V and J genes are TRBV20-1 and TRBJ2-7; no DNA is available, so the TRBD1 call from TCRdb remains unchecked. CDR3 length: 14 residues. Germline CDR1 is DFQATT and CDR2 is SNEGSKA (reference sequence). CDR3 region: CSASPRRRSYEQYF.

J is TRBJ1-5 and V is TRBV25-1. CDR3 length: 13 amino acids. CDR1 and CDR2 from the germline V gene are MGHDK and SYGVNS. CDR3 region: CASSASSRAPQHF.

The chain recombines TRBV10-3 with TRBJ1-1; lacking DNA, the TRBD1 call made by TCRdb goes unchecked. The CDR3 spans 15 residues. The germline V gene encodes CDR1 ENHRY and CDR2 SYGVKD. CDR3 loop: CAISDPGVGHRAAFF.

The chain combines TRBV4-1 with TRBJ2-2; TCRdb calls TRBD2, which cannot be checked without DNA. The CDR3 sequence is 18 residues long. Germline V gives CDR1 MGHRA, CDR2 YSYEKL. This chain's CDR3 is CASSPNPPQTLFIGELFF.

The chain carries TRBV29-1 and TRBJ2-5; TCRdb indicates TRBD1, and absent DNA this call remains unverified. The germline CDR1 and CDR2 sequences are SQVTM and ANQGSEA. The CDR3 runs to 13 residues. The CDR3 sequence is CSVGVPGRETQYF. Full variable domain (outside the CDR3, taken from reference TRBV29-1 and TRBJ2-5): SAVISQKPSRDICQRGTSLTIQCQVDSQVTMMFWYRQQPGQSLTLIATANQGSEATYESGFVIDKFPISRPNLTFSTLTVSNMSPEDSSIYLCSVGVPGRETQYFGPGTRLLVL.

V is TRBV18 and J is TRBJ2-7. CDR1 and CDR2 (germline): KGHSH, LQKENI. The CDR3 covers 15 residues. The CDR3 loop is CASSARGSGSYEQYF.

The chain uses TRBV20-1 and TRBJ2-1. The CDR3 covers 13 residues. Looked up from germline, CDR1 is DFQATT and CDR2 is SNEGSKA (reference sequence). The CDR3 reads CSARGVRGKEQFF.

The genes are TRBV20-1 and TRBJ2-1; TCRdb's D call of TRBD2 is untestable without DNA. The CDR3 loop spans 13 amino acids. CDR1 and CDR2 from the germline V gene are DFQATT and SNEGSKA (reference sequence). The CDR3 loop reads CSTTSGGGNEQFF.

This chain joins TRBV7-9 and TRBJ1-1; TCRdb names TRBD1, which stays unverified in the absence of DNA. CDR1 is SEHNR and CDR2 is FQNEAQ in the germline V gene (reference sequence). This CDR3 is built from 17 residues. The CDR3 is CASTPKTGVVMNTEAFF.

The chain is built from TRBV3-1 and TRBJ2-1; the TCRdb call, TRBD2, lacks DNA for checking. This CDR3 is 15 amino acids long. Germline CDR1 LGHDT, CDR2 YNNKEL (reference sequence). CDR3 sequence: CASSLSSQPYNEQFF.